This TCR beta chain was captured by sequencing in a study of blood T cell repertoires in COVID-19 (TCRdb year 2020). At the level of the whole study: Samples from collaborators originated in the United States, Italy and Spain and spanned both the acute and convalescent phases of COVID-19. Subjects who had been exposed to COVID-19, were actively infected with it, or had recovered from it provided the deeply sampled blood TCRbeta repertoires that made up the dataset. HLA class I and class II types, where available, came from metadata supplied by the sample provider rather than from assay-based typing. The samples were drawn from the first 160 participants of the ongoing ImmuneRACE study and from about 1,200 subjects provided by 6 global collaborators. A de-identified subject ID, COVID-19 status, age in years and sex were almost always included in the sample metadata. The prospective study material was composed of cDNA or gDNA derived from T cells, B-cell-depleted T cells, or PBMCs. The repertoires were made available in a free public database intended to serve as a resource for research on the immune response to SARS-CoV-2. The study at large found these results: The quantity of clinical and demographic metadata differed by source and by participant and was supplied without curation.

TCRbeta CDR3 regions were amplified from genomic DNA by means of the immunoSEQ Assay, a bias-controlled multiplex PCR. The published analysis was carried out like this. The number of nucleated cells in each sample was estimated by amplification of reference gene primers within the assay. To quantify the absolute abundance of each unique TCRbeta CDR3 rearrangement, sequence reads were collapsed and filtered. For each sample, productive Simpson clonality was calculated as the square root of Simpson's diversity index across productive rearrangements. Sourced from immuneACCESS, this table was stored by TCRdb with only in-frame sequences that have V and J called. A share of the clones is absent; for the studies checked, an unresolved V gene accounts for under half, and the remainder has no known explanation. V, J and clone size were drawn from that table, and D and trimming were deduced from the DNA. The sample profile shows roughly 350,000 clones; around 87% of them were found once. Under 11% of the sample is held by the ten biggest clonotypes.

One collaborating source in Seattle enrolled patients during active infection and followed them longitudinally through the course of disease. Whole blood was collected in K2EDTA tubes by collaborating institutions according to the institutions' own protocols. For TCRbeta analysis, collaborator samples were shipped as frozen whole blood, as isolated PBMCs, or as DNA extracted from either sample type. The CDR3 holds 15 amino acids from the cysteine to the phenylalanine. The entry retains the CDR3 DNA only, 45 bases that are in frame from base 1. The junction shows trimming of 2 bases on V and 7 bases on J, and the gene matches do not reach 1 base of it. CDR1 and CDR2 were assigned from the germline V gene as ENHRY and SYGVKD. This clone was detected only once. The target of this receptor is not known. No much larger clonotype is one base removed from it; base qualities were not supplied.

The sequenced sample consisted of peripheral blood. This receptor chain uses TRBV10-3 and TRBJ2-1; TRBD2 aligns with 14 central bases. The sequence was collected from a woman aged 25-40 years with COVID-19, enrolled during active disease. The CDR3 region: CAISERLAGGNEQFF. The nucleotide sequence is TGTGCCATCAGTGAGAGACTAGCGGGGGGGAATGAGCAGTTCTTC.